This T cell receptor beta chain was obtained from a study of blood T cell repertoires in COVID-19. Turning to the study itself: The United States, Italy and Spain provided the acute and convalescent COVID-19 samples.

Libraries were prepared by immunoSEQ multiplex PCR; TCRdb keeps only in-frame clonotypes and omits some of them. The table shows about 160,000 clones, with 81% occurring only once. Per the germline V gene, CDR1 is LNHDA and CDR2 is SQIVND (reference sequence). With 3 bases removed from V and 7 bases from J, the gap between germline ends came to 16 bases. This CDR3 has 15 residues. Participant-reported clinical history was the basis for cohort assignment. Sequencing was done on a sample of PBMCs or T cells enriched from blood (not recorded which). The sequence came from a middle-aged woman with acute COVID-19. The V and J genes are TRBV19 and TRBJ1-5, with TRBD1 as a possible D gene (6 bases). CDR3 sequence reads: CASSMWGLSGQPQHF. The CDR3 nucleotides read TGTGCCAGTAGTATGTGGGGGCTGTCGGGCCAGCCCCAGCATTTT.